This record looks at one TCR beta chain sequence and its context. Its antigen is currently not known. No base qualities exist here, and no much larger clone lies one base off it. In total, roughly 670 healthy bone marrow donors made up the cohort. Cohort members were all nominally healthy when sampled, although unrecorded immune exposures were likely present. The donor tested CMV seropositive and was one of the 289 seropositive cohort members. A peripheral blood sample was provided by each donor, and peripheral blood mononuclear cells were used for TCR beta sequencing. The Qiagen DNeasy Blood Extraction Kit was used to extract genomic DNA from the blood cell samples. The data stem from a study of cytomegalovirus exposure and HLA in healthy donors (dated by TCRdb to about 2017). Regarding the complete study: An earlier analysis of several hundred of the donors reported roughly 300 Gb of sequence data and roughly 110 million unique TCR beta sequences from about 180 million T cells. An early release covering about 600 HLA-typed donors comprised 250 to 350 gigabases of sequencing data and tens of millions of unique TCR sequences. Of the approximately 400 genotyped donors, about 80% fell in the genetic ancestry cluster associated with self-reported Caucasian donors. The study aimed to test whether cataloging public T cell receptors could reveal signatures of past pathogen exposure. Using immunosequencing, the study profiled T cell repertoires from some 670 subjects and related those repertoires to cytomegalovirus serostatus. Besides the first cohort of approximately 670 subjects, a separate validation cohort made up of 120 different subjects was used. To predict cytomegalovirus infection status, the study brought together high-throughput TCR immunosequencing, statistical association of individual TCRs with disease status, and machine learning. A later analysis re-analyzed previously published TCR beta repertoires from 666 donors and added high-resolution HLA genotyping to study TCR occurrence patterns. Rather than drawing on any new phenotypic data, the later analysis identified candidate immune exposures from TCR beta sequences and the way those sequences occurred across donors. An earlier analysis of 587 of the donors used high-throughput TCR beta sequencing to judge whether each TCR beta V gene segment behaved as functional or pseudogenic. Donor age, sex, ethnicity and CMV serostatus were collected together with the repertoire data. A later genetic analysis used genome-wide SNP genotypes for about three fifths of the 666 donors, treating that subset as a discovery cohort. All discovery cohort repertoires had been generated on a single sequencing platform. Both class I and class II loci were covered by HLA typing, at four-digit resolution. The number of typed donors differed by locus: about 629-640 for A, B, C, DRB1 and DQB1; roughly 510 for DQA1; around 580 for DPA1; and around 470 for DPB1. Four to six DR-DQ haplotypes were handled as single units for association and clustering, since linkage in the cohort was strong. Among some 400 genotyped donors of the cohort, an average of about 240,000 unique TCR beta nucleotide sequences were sequenced per donor, roughly 18% of them non-productive. On the study overall, not on this receptor specifically: An earlier analysis of 450 to 750 of the donors showed that most TCR beta V segments appeared in productive rearrangements either about 87% or about 30% of the time, which broadly matched IMGT annotations. While some public TCRs were present in many individuals, most TCR sequences turned up only very rarely across donors. A further reported finding was that TCR beta sequences accurately predicted the HLA-A and HLA-B alleles for most subjects in the first cohort. For the cohort, immune exposure information was limited to CMV serostatus. In this cohort, only TCR beta chains were sequenced, and detectable features were limited by the absence of alpha or paired-chain data. A later analysis found that TCR association rates varied across HLA loci, with DRB1 alleles showing the most associated TCRs and HLA-C alleles the fewest. In a later analysis, several top co-occurrence clusters were reported to appear linked to parvovirus B19, influenza, CMV and Epstein-Barr virus. The classifier was reported to diagnose cytomegalovirus status with high specificity and sensitivity in both the original and validation cohorts. Three of the identified cytomegalovirus-associated TCR beta chains were confirmed in vitro to be specific for cytomegalovirus antigens. Over 15 rarely observed V segments, including chromosome 9 orphons, were excluded from the earlier analysis of some 590 of the donors because counts were too low. Linkage disequilibrium might explain the correlated functional status among segregating V segments, but an unknown experimental factor could not be excluded. Assigning TCR associations to individual alleles was difficult when HLA alleles, especially DR and DQ, strongly co-occurred. In a later genetic analysis, fewer N-insertions in productive TCRs were reported among donors in an Asian-associated ancestry cluster than the roughly 640-donor mean. The study listed 164 TCR beta chains as associated with cytomegalovirus. Some IMGT-functional V segments, including TRBV6-2 and TRBV6-3, could not be told apart with the 87-base-pair reads, so those segments were excluded. Sequencing depth was assumed to be roughly uniform across donors in the presence/absence analyses, though that assumption may not hold. Because HLA typing was unavailable for some donors at each locus, only the typed subset was used in association tests. Most CMV-associated TCR beta chains appeared to be HLA-restricted in a later analysis, and the HLA associations seemed to be driven largely by CMV exposure. The authors suggested that the approach could potentially be extended to other disease states and immunological phenotypes. A later analysis associated roughly 17,000 TCR beta sequences with specific HLA alleles at a false discovery rate of 0.05. An association between a missense DCLRE1C variant and V-gene and J-gene trimming of TCR beta chains was found in a later genetic analysis and replicated in an independent cohort. Compared with equally common non-associated chains, HLA-associated TCR beta chains in a later analysis were more clonally expanded and had lower generation probabilities. A cluster of highly shared sequence variants was judged likely to represent a technical artifact of the sequencing pipeline.

V and J are trimmed by 0 bases and 4 bases, and the gene matches miss 8 bases of the junction. CDR1 and CDR2, per the germline V gene (reference sequence), are SGHKS and YYEKEE. CDR3 length: 17 amino acids, cysteine to phenylalanine. Just the 51-base CDR3 DNA is kept, in frame starting at base 1. Library method: the immunoSEQ multiplex PCR assay. The multiplex PCR relied on a mix of 60 forward primers for TCR Vbeta segments and 13 reverse primers for TCR Jbeta segments. Amplification of the CDR3 region of rearranged TCR beta genes was performed with a multiplex PCR assay on genomic DNA. On the Illumina HiSeq System, the amplified TCR beta libraries were sequenced as 87-base-pair reads. The original pipeline was this. Across the roughly 600 repertoires, a later analysis counted some 81 million unique TCR beta chains, roughly 11 million of which were shared by at least two donors. A nearest-neighbor algorithm error-corrected the raw reads and collapsed the reads into unique sequences, merging closely related sequences to remove PCR and sequencing errors. V, D and J gene segments were assigned by aligning CDR3 sequences to IMGT reference sequences. For a sequence to be retained, a match of at least six nucleotides to both a V gene segment and a J gene segment was required. Rearrangements were classified as productive when the CDR3 lacked stop codons and remained in frame with V and J, and all other rearrangements were classified as non-productive. CDR3 was defined according to IMGT convention as the region running from the second conserved V-encoded cysteine to the conserved J-encoded phenylalanine. The earlier analysis of some 540 of the donors excluded any sequence lacking an unambiguous match to a single V gene segment. In an earlier analysis of a few hundred of the donors, a V segment was called functional when productive rearrangements were above 56.7%, and segregating when the standard deviation between donors exceeded 5%. A statistical classification framework was built for diagnosing cytomegalovirus status from the catalog of TCR beta chain sequences. V and J gene assignment, in a later analysis, came from comparing TCR nucleotide sequences with IMGT/GENE-DB human TR gene sequences. Using the TCRdist pipeline, a later analysis assigned CDR3 sequences along with most-parsimonious VDJ recombination scenarios. A later analysis defined each TCR beta chain by its CDR3 amino acid sequence plus V-gene family, and excluded reads lacking a unique V-gene family. As a way to deal with suspected cross-contamination and a sequencing artifact, a later analysis dropped 500 to 700 nucleotide sequences that were highly shared and had low generation probability. In a later analysis, a clonal expansion index was calculated for each public chain from normalized within-repertoire ranks of inferred template counts. A later analysis computed generation probabilities with a VDJ recombination model fitted to out-of-frame rearrangements, and checked the results against IGoR. In a later analysis, hypergeometric tests were used to score TCR-TCR, TCR-HLA and TCR-CMV co-occurrence, with a repertoire-size bias correction applied to TCR pairs. A later analysis estimated false discovery rates by permuting HLA or CMV assignments 20 times. In a later analysis, co-occurring TCRs were grouped using DBSCAN, and TCRdist sequence similarity was added for clustering within HLA-allele-positive subsets. Repertoires with fewer than 30,000 or more than 120,000 public chains, plus five repertoires with anomalous nucleotide sharing, were excluded from co-occurrence clustering. The immuneACCESS repertoire file appears here via TCRdb, limited to in-frame rearrangements. These files lack a portion of the clones; in checked studies, under half of the deficit traces to unresolved V genes, and the cause of the others is not known. Clone size and V and J calls were adopted from that table, with D and trimming inferred from the DNA. This sample has 110,000 to 150,000 clones in its table, and roughly 80% of those were observed once. Approximately 8.2% of the sample rests with the top ten.

The origin of this receptor is a woman aged 50 to 60 in good health and CMV-seropositive. The chain was built from TRBV5-5 and TRBJ2-2; TRBD1 fits 8 bases in the junction. Sequencing used PBMCs. The CDR3 region: CASSLAQKTGVTGELFF. The nucleotide sequence reads as follows: TGTGCCAGCAGCTTGGCCCAGAAGACAGGGGTCACCGGGGAGCTGTTTTTT.